Listed below are T cell receptor beta chains from one sample, sequenced in a study of metastatic and nonmetastatic thyroid tumors. TCRdb re-called the PCR reads with MiXCR. The data contain around 45,000 clones, 3% to 3.5% of them singletons. The sample comprised blood. These receptors were taken from a female donor with papillary thyroid cancer or a benign thyroid nodule (not recorded which). Some clones in this sample may be carry-over from other donors' samples. Both conserved end residues are part of each CDR3. The order of the fields is clone size, V gene, J gene, D gene, CDR3 length, CDR3 protein, CDR3 DNA. D genes are given only for firm matches. For some rows the clone size is stated as once, few or many, or as a class when expanded; others skip it.

clone_size: many; v_call: TRBV30; j_call: TRBJ1-5; d_call: .; cdr3_length: 16; cdr3_aa: CAWSVRGVGGNQPQHF; cdr3_nt: TGTGCCTGGAGTGTCCGGGGGGTGGGTGGCAATCAGCCCCAGCATTTT
clone_size: many; v_call: TRBV7-9; j_call: TRBJ1-1; d_call: TRBD1; cdr3_length: 15; cdr3_aa: CASSSGQGLNTEAFF; cdr3_nt: TGTGCCAGCAGCTCCGGACAGGGTCTGAACACTGAAGCTTTCTTT
clone_size: many; v_call: TRBV19; j_call: TRBJ1-5; d_call: .; cdr3_length: 15; cdr3_aa: CASSMGEGRNQPQHF; cdr3_nt: TGTGCCAGTAGTATGGGGGAAGGGAGGAATCAGCCCCAGCATTTT
clone_size: many; v_call: TRBV4-1; j_call: TRBJ1-5; d_call: .; cdr3_length: 15; cdr3_aa: CASSQVKGSNQPQHF; cdr3_nt: TGCGCCAGCAGCCAAGTCAAAGGTAGCAATCAGCCCCAGCATTTT
clone_size: many; v_call: TRBV4-1; j_call: TRBJ1-1; d_call: .; cdr3_length: 11; cdr3_aa: CASSHLGEAFF; cdr3_nt: TGCGCCAGCAGCCATTTGGGTGAAGCTTTCTTT
clone_size: many; v_call: TRBV6-5; j_call: TRBJ2-3; d_call: .; cdr3_length: 16; cdr3_aa: CASSYSSLASTDTQYF; cdr3_nt: TGTGCCAGCAGTTACTCCTCGTTGGCTAGCACAGATACGCAGTATTTT
clone_size: many; v_call: TRBV9; j_call: TRBJ2-5; d_call: .; cdr3_length: 14; cdr3_aa: CASTPRATQETQYF; cdr3_nt: TGTGCCAGCACCCCGAGGGCTACCCAAGAGACCCAGTACTTC
clone_size: .; v_call: TRBV10-1; j_call: TRBJ2-7; d_call: .; cdr3_length: 13; cdr3_aa: CASSEPMVVEQYF; cdr3_nt: TGCGCCAGCAGCGAACCAATGGTCGTCGAGCAGTACTTC
clone_size: .; v_call: TRBV6-1; j_call: TRBJ1-5; d_call: TRBD1; cdr3_length: 14; cdr3_aa: CASSWTGARQPQHF; cdr3_nt: TGTGCCAGCAGCTGGACAGGGGCGCGGCAGCCCCAGCATTTT
clone_size: few; v_call: TRBV2; j_call: TRBJ2-7; d_call: .; cdr3_length: 15; cdr3_aa: CASKTGEGLSYEQYF; cdr3_nt: TGTGCCAGCAAGACAGGAGAGGGACTCTCCTACGAGCAGTACTTC
clone_size: many; v_call: TRBV6-1; j_call: TRBJ1-1; d_call: .; cdr3_length: 13; cdr3_aa: CASRGTVNTEAFF; cdr3_nt: TGTGCCAGCAGGGGAACGGTGAACACTGAAGCTTTCTTT
clone_size: many; v_call: TRBV28; j_call: TRBJ1-2; d_call: .; cdr3_length: 15; cdr3_aa: CASSLFADLGYGYTF; cdr3_nt: TGTGCCAGCAGTTTATTCGCGGACCTTGGGTATGGCTACACCTTC
clone_size: many; v_call: TRBV20-1; j_call: TRBJ2-3; d_call: TRBD2; cdr3_length: 15; cdr3_aa: CSAREPLAGPHTQYF; cdr3_nt: TGCAGTGCTAGAGAGCCCCTAGCGGGACCCCATACGCAGTATTTT
clone_size: few; v_call: TRBV5-1; j_call: TRBJ1-1; d_call: .; cdr3_length: 13; cdr3_aa: CASSLGYVNEAFF; cdr3_nt: TGCGCCAGCAGCTTGGGGTACGTTAATGAAGCTTTCTTT
clone_size: many; v_call: TRBV3-1; j_call: TRBJ2-3; d_call: .; cdr3_length: 14; cdr3_aa: CASSQGGDTDTQYF; cdr3_nt: TGTGCCAGCAGCCAAGGGGGCGACACAGATACGCAGTATTTT
clone_size: .; v_call: TRBV6-1; j_call: TRBJ1-2; d_call: .; cdr3_length: 12; cdr3_aa: CASSEAPYGYTF; cdr3_nt: TGTGCCAGCAGTGAAGCCCCCTATGGCTACACCTTC
clone_size: many; v_call: TRBV6-1; j_call: TRBJ1-2; d_call: TRBD1; cdr3_length: 16; cdr3_aa: CASSKDRSTSNYGYTF; cdr3_nt: TGTGCCAGTTCTAAGGACAGGTCGACTTCAAACTATGGCTACACCTTC
clone_size: many; v_call: TRBV13; j_call: TRBJ2-1; d_call: TRBD2; cdr3_length: 13; cdr3_aa: CASRTSGQGEQFF; cdr3_nt: TGTGCCAGTAGGACTAGCGGGCAGGGTGAGCAGTTCTTC
clone_size: .; v_call: TRBV15; j_call: TRBJ1-5; d_call: .; cdr3_length: 14; cdr3_aa: CATSGNTSNQPQHF; cdr3_nt: TGTGCCACCAGCGGGAATACTAGCAATCAGCCCCAGCATTTT
clone_size: many; v_call: TRBV6-1; j_call: TRBJ2-7; d_call: .; cdr3_length: 19; cdr3_aa: CASPPPPFREALPNYEQYF; cdr3_nt: TGTGCCAGCCCCCCACCGCCTTTCCGAGAAGCCCTGCCTAATTACGAGCAGTACTTC
clone_size: many; v_call: TRBV2; j_call: TRBJ2-2; d_call: TRBD1; cdr3_length: 15; cdr3_aa: CASKRDRAYTGELFF; cdr3_nt: TGTGCCAGCAAAAGGGACAGGGCTTACACCGGGGAGCTGTTTTTT
clone_size: many; v_call: TRBV12-3/TRBV12-4; j_call: TRBJ2-7; d_call: TRBD1; cdr3_length: 14; cdr3_aa: CASSLWDRSYEQYF; cdr3_nt: TGTGCCAGCAGTTTATGGGACAGGTCCTACGAGCAGTACTTC
clone_size: few; v_call: TRBV6-4; j_call: TRBJ2-1; d_call: TRBD2; cdr3_length: 15; cdr3_aa: CASSDSTSGSNEQFF; cdr3_nt: TGTGCCAGCAGTGACTCGACTAGCGGGAGCAATGAGCAGTTCTTC
clone_size: many; v_call: TRBV19; j_call: TRBJ1-4; d_call: .; cdr3_length: 15; cdr3_aa: CASTELWRKNEKLFF; cdr3_nt: TGTGCCAGTACTGAGTTATGGAGGAAGAATGAAAAACTGTTTTTT
clone_size: medium-sized; v_call: TRBV6-1; j_call: TRBJ1-3; d_call: .; cdr3_length: 14; cdr3_aa: CASTLELSGNTIYF; cdr3_nt: TGTGCCAGCACCCTCGAGCTCTCTGGAAACACCATATATTTT
clone_size: .; v_call: TRBV27; j_call: TRBJ1-2; d_call: .; cdr3_length: 12; cdr3_aa: CANKGGHYGYTF; cdr3_nt: TGTGCCAACAAGGGAGGACATTATGGCTACACCTTC
clone_size: .; v_call: TRBV28; j_call: TRBJ1-6; d_call: TRBD1; cdr3_length: 17; cdr3_aa: CASRPGQGSSYNSPLHF; cdr3_nt: TGTGCCAGCAGGCCGGGACAGGGAAGCTCCTATAATTCACCCCTCCACTTT
clone_size: many; v_call: TRBV27; j_call: TRBJ2-7; d_call: .; cdr3_length: 15; cdr3_aa: CASSSWGASTYEQYF; cdr3_nt: TGTGCCAGCAGTTCCTGGGGCGCGTCGACCTACGAGCAGTACTTC
clone_size: many; v_call: TRBV20-1; j_call: TRBJ2-7; d_call: .; cdr3_length: 14; cdr3_aa: CSARKGRGSYEQYF; cdr3_nt: TGCAGTGCTAGAAAGGGAAGGGGGTCCTACGAGCAGTACTTC
clone_size: .; v_call: TRBV6-1; j_call: TRBJ2-1; d_call: TRBD2; cdr3_length: 13; cdr3_aa: CASRGTSLREQFF; cdr3_nt: TGTGCCAGCAGGGGGACTAGCCTACGTGAGCAGTTCTTC
clone_size: .; v_call: TRBV28; j_call: TRBJ1-2; d_call: TRBD1; cdr3_length: 13; cdr3_aa: CASSPQGALGYTF; cdr3_nt: TGTGCCAGCAGCCCCCAGGGGGCGCTTGGCTACACCTTC
clone_size: many; v_call: TRBV11-3; j_call: TRBJ2-7; d_call: .; cdr3_length: 14; cdr3_aa: CASSLGGAAGEQYF; cdr3_nt: TGTGCCAGCAGCTTAGGGGGAGCGGCGGGGGAGCAGTACTTC
clone_size: many; v_call: TRBV27; j_call: TRBJ2-7; d_call: .; cdr3_length: 13; cdr3_aa: CATSRRGSYEQYF; cdr3_nt: TGTGCCACCTCCCGCCGGGGCTCCTACGAGCAGTACTTC
clone_size: .; v_call: TRBV20-1; j_call: TRBJ2-1; d_call: TRBD2; cdr3_length: 14; cdr3_aa: CSAPLAGDYNEQFF; cdr3_nt: TGCAGTGCCCCGTTAGCGGGGGACTACAATGAGCAGTTCTTC
clone_size: many; v_call: TRBV28; j_call: TRBJ2-1; d_call: .; cdr3_length: 16; cdr3_aa: CASSSPGGEGYNEQFF; cdr3_nt: TGTGCCAGCAGTTCCCCAGGGGGGGAGGGTTACAATGAGCAGTTCTTC
clone_size: few; v_call: TRBV9; j_call: TRBJ1-2; d_call: .; cdr3_length: 13; cdr3_aa: CASSPIWVSGYTF; cdr3_nt: TGTGCCAGCAGCCCCATATGGGTTAGTGGCTACACCTTC
clone_size: many; v_call: TRBV4-1; j_call: TRBJ1-6; d_call: TRBD1; cdr3_length: 15; cdr3_aa: CASSQNGQANSPLHF; cdr3_nt: TGCGCCAGCAGCCAGAACGGACAGGCTAATTCACCCCTCCACTTT
clone_size: .; v_call: TRBV27; j_call: TRBJ2-1; d_call: .; cdr3_length: 19; cdr3_aa: CASSLLTAAWGGSHNEQFF; cdr3_nt: TGTGCCAGCAGTCTTCTGACAGCCGCTTGGGGGGGCTCCCACAATGAGCAGTTCTTC
clone_size: many; v_call: TRBV19; j_call: TRBJ1-2; d_call: TRBD1; cdr3_length: 13; cdr3_aa: CASSWDSRTGYTF; cdr3_nt: TGTGCCAGTAGTTGGGACAGCAGGACTGGCTACACCTTC
clone_size: .; v_call: TRBV11-2; j_call: TRBJ1-1; d_call: TRBD1; cdr3_length: 15; cdr3_aa: CASSLTRGKDTEAFF; cdr3_nt: TGTGCCAGCAGTCTGACCAGGGGGAAGGACACTGAAGCTTTCTTT
clone_size: .; v_call: TRBV6-5; j_call: TRBJ2-2; d_call: TRBD2; cdr3_length: 15; cdr3_aa: CASSLLAGNTGELFF; cdr3_nt: TGTGCCAGCAGTTTACTAGCGGGAAACACCGGGGAGCTGTTTTTT
clone_size: many; v_call: TRBV18; j_call: TRBJ2-5; d_call: .; cdr3_length: 16; cdr3_aa: CASSPLGPSPQETQYF; cdr3_nt: TGTGCCAGCTCACCACTCGGGCCTAGCCCCCAAGAGACCCAGTACTTC